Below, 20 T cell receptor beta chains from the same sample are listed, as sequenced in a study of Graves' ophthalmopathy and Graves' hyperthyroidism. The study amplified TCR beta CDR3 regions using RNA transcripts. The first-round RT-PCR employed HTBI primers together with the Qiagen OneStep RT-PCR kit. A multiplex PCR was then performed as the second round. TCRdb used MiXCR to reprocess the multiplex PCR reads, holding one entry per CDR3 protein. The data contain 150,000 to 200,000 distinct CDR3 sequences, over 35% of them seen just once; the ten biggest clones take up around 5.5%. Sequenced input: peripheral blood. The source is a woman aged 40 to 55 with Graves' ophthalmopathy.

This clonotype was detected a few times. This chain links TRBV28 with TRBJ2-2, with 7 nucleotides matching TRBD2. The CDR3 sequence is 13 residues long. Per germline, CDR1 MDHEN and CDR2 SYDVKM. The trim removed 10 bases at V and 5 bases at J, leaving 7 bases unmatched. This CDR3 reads CATQGEGTGELFF. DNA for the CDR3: TGTGCCACCCAAGGGGAGGGGACCGGGGAGCTGTTTTTT.

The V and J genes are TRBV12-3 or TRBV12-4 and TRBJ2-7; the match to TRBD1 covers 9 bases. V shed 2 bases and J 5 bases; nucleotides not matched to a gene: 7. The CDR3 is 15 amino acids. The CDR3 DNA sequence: TGTGCCAGCAGTTTAAAGGGACAGGGTACCCACGAGCAGTACTTC. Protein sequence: CASSLKGQGTHEQYF.

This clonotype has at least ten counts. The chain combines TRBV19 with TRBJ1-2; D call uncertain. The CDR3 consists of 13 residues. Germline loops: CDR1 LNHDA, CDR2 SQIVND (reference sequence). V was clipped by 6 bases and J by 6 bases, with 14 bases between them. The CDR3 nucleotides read TGTGCCAGTAGGCAGACCGAGCGCCATGGCTACACCTTC. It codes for CASRQTERHGYTF.

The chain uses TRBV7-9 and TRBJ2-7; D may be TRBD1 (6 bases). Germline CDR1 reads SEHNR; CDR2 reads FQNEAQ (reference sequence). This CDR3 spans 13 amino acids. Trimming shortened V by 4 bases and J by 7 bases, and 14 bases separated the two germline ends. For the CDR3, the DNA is TGTGCCAGCAGCTCCTGGACAGTTCAAGAGCAGTACTTC. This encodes CASSSWTVQEQYF.

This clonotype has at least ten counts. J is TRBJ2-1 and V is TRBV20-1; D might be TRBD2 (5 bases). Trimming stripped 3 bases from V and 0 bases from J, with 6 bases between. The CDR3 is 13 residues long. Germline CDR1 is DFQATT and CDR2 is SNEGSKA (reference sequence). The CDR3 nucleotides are TGCAGTGCTAGCCGGGACTCCTACAATGAGCAGTTCTTC. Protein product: CSASRDSYNEQFF.

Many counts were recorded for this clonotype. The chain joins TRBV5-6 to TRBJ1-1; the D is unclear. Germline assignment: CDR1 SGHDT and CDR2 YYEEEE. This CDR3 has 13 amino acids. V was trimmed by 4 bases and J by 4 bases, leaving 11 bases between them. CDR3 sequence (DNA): TGTGCCAGCAGCCCCGGTTTTTTCACTGAAGCTTTCTTT. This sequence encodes CASSPGFFTEAFF.

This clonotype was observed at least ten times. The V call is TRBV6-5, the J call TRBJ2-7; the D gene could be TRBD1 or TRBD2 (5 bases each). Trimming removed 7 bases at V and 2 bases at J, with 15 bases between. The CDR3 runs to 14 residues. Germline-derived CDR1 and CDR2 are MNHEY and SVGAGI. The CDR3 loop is CASNPGTVTYEQYF. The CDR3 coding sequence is TGTGCCAGCAACCCCGGGACGGTAACCTACGAGCAGTACTTC.

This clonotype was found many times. CDR3 protein: CASSYGDRAKETQYF. The CDR3 DNA is TGTGCCAGCAGTTACGGGGACAGGGCCAAAGAGACCCAGTACTTC. The chain recombines TRBV6-5 with TRBJ2-5, with 9 bases aligning to TRBD1. The CDR3 has 15 amino acids. V shed 2 bases and J 3 bases; nucleotides not matched to a gene: 4. Germline CDR1 is MNHEY and CDR2 is SVGAGI.

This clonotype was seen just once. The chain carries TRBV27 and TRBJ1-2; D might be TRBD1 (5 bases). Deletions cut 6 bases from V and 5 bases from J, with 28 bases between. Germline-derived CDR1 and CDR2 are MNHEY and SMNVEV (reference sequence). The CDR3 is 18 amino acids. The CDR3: CASSLIPPGQGGWYGYTF. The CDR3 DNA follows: TGTGCCAGCAGCTTAATTCCGCCGGGCCAGGGTGGTTGGTATGGCTACACCTTC.

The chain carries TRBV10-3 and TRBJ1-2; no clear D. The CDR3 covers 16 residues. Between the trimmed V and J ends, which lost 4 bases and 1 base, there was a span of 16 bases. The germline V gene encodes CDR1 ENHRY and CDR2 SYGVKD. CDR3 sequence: CAISGGRGRGNYGYTF. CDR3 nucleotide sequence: TGTGCCATCAGTGGTGGAAGAGGGAGAGGTAACTATGGCTACACCTTC.

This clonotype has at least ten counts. The CDR3 nucleotides are TGTGCCAGCAGTTTAGGGGGGACTAGTTATGGCGAGCAGTACTTC. Its protein product is CASSLGGTSYGEQYF. The V and J genes are TRBV12-3 or TRBV12-4 and TRBJ2-7, with 8 bases that match TRBD2. The CDR3 covers 15 residues. The J segment lost 6 bases and the V segment lost 1 base, leaving 8 bases of the junction unmatched.

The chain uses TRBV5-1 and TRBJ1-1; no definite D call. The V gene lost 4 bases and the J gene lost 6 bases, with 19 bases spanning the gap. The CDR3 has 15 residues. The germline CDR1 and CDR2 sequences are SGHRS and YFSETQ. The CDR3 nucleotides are TGCGCCAGCAGCCTGCATGATAGGGCCGGCGCTGAAGCTTTCTTT. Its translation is CASSLHDRAGAEAFF.

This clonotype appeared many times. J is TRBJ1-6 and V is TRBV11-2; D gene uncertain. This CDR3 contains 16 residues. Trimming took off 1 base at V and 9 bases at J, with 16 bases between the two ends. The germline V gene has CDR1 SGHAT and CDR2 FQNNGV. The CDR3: CASSLVVRVAGSPLHF. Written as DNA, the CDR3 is TGTGCCAGCAGCTTAGTTGTGAGAGTGGCTGGTTCACCCCTCCACTTT.

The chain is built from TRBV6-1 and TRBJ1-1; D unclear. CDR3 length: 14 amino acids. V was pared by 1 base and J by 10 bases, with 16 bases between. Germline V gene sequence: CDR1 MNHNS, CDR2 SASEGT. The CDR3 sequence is CASSEGRPRWVAFF. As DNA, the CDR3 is TGTGCCAGCAGTGAAGGCAGGCCCCGGTGGGTAGCTTTCTTT.

The CDR3 here is CATSVQGQPQHF. The CDR3, as DNA: TGTGCCACCAGTGTCCAGGGCCAGCCCCAGCATTTT. The V and J genes are TRBV24-1 and TRBJ1-5; D may be TRBD1 (5 bases). The CDR3 runs to 12 residues. The germline V gene encodes CDR1 KGHDR and CDR2 SFDVKD. V was shortened by 5 bases and J by 7 bases, with 8 bases between the two germline ends.

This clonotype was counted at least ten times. The CDR3 DNA sequence: TGTGCCAGCAGCTTACAACGCGGGGCTGACACCGGGGAGCTGTTTTTT. Translation gives CASSLQRGADTGELFF. This chain links TRBV5-4 with TRBJ2-2, with D possibly being TRBD2 (6 bases). There are 16 residues in the CDR3. V gave up 2 bases and J gave up 3 bases, with 14 bases separating them. The germline V gene has CDR1 SGHNT and CDR2 YYREEE (reference sequence).

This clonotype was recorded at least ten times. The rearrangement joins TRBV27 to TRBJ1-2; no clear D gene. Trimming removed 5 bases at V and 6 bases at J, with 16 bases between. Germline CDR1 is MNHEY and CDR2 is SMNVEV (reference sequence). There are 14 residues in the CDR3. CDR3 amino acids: CASSPLSGSHGYTF. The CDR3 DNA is TGTGCCAGCAGTCCCCTATCGGGCTCCCATGGCTACACCTTC.

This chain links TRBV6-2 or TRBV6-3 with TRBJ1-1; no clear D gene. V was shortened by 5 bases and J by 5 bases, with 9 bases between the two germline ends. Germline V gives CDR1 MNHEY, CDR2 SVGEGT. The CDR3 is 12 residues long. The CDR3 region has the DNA TGTGCCAGCAGTGCACGAAGGACTGAAGCTTTCTTT. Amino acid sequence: CASSARRTEAFF.

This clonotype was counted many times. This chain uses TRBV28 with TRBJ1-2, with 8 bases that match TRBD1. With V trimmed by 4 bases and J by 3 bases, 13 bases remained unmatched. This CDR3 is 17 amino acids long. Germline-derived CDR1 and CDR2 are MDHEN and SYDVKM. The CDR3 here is CASSSRRSGTGHYGYTF. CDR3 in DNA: TGTGCCAGCAGTTCCAGACGCTCCGGGACAGGACACTATGGCTACACCTTC.

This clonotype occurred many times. The CDR3 bases are TGTGCCAGTAGTACAGGGGACAGGGCCTCCGAGCAGTACTTC. It translates to CASSTGDRASEQYF. The chain recombines TRBV19 with TRBJ2-7, with TRBD1 identical over 9 bases. Germline trimming cut 4 bases from V and 6 bases from J; bases unmatched to any gene: 7. CDR3 size: 14 residues. Germline CDR1 reads LNHDA; CDR2 reads SQIVND (reference sequence).